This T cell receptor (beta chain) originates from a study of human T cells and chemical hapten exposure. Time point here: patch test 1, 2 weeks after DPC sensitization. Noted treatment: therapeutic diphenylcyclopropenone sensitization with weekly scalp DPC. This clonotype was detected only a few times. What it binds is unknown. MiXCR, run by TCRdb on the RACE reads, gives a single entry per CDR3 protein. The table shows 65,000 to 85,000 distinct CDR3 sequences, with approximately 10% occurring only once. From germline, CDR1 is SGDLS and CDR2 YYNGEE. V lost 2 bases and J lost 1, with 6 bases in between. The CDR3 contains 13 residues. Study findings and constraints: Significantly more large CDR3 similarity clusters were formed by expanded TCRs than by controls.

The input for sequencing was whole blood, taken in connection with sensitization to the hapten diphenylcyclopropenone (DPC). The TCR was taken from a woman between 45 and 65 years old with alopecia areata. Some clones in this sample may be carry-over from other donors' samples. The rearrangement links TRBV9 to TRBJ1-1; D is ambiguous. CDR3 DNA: TGTGCCAGCAGCGTTACGAGGAACACTGAAGCTTTCTTT. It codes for CASSVTRNTEAFF. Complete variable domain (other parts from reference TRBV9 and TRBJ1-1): DSGVTQTPKHLITATGQRVTLRCSPRSGDLSVYWYQQSLDQGLQFLIQYYNGEERAKGNILERFSAQQFPDLHSELNLSSLELGDSALYFCASSVTRNTEAFFGQGTRLTVV.